This TCR beta chain emerged from a study of T cell responses to AZD1222 COVID-19 vaccine. Here immunoSEQ multiplex PCR was the method, and the copy in TCRdb shows in-frame clones only, minus some. The table shows 150,000 to 200,000 clones, with about 91% occurring only once. Germline values: CDR1 KGHSH, CDR2 LQKENI. The CDR3 is made up of 15 amino acids. Concerning this clone itself: At one end, the junction sequence differs from germline, possibly due to a read error.

This chain joins TRBV18 and TRBJ1-2; the match to TRBD1 covers 10 bases. The specimen was peripheral blood, collected 28 days after the second AZD1222 dose. The sequence was obtained from an adult who received the AZD1222 COVID-19 vaccine. Here the CDR3 DNA reads TGTGCCAGCTCACCAAATCCACAGACAGGGGGCGCAACAAGCTTC. Translated: CASSPNPQTGGATSF.